Listed below are T cell receptor beta chains from one sample, sequenced in a study of Tregs in tolerant kidney transplant recipients. No cognate antigen is known for these TCRs. Measured with immunoSEQ multiplex PCR; TCRdb has only the in-frame clones, and not every one. Among about 31,000 clones listed, under 90% were seen once. The sample comprised Tregs from blood cultured with allogeneic cells. The receptors were sampled from a human donor in good health. Each CDR3 is given with its conserved first and last residue. D genes are given only for firm matches. The size of a clone is reported for some rows only, either as once, few or many, or as a class for expanded clones.

D: .; J: TRBJ1-1; V: TRBV4-1; size: .; CDR3: CASSQPGRKNTEAFF; DNA: TGCGCCAGCAGCCAACCGGGACGGAAGAACACTGAAGCTTTCTTT
D: TRBD1; J: TRBJ1-4; V: TRBV28; size: .; CDR3: CASSLPTTTGTGREKLFF; DNA: TGTGCCAGCAGCCTACCCACTACCACCGGGACAGGGCGTGAAAAACTGTTTTTT
D: TRBD2; J: TRBJ2-1; V: TRBV6-1; size: .; CDR3: CASSGQGLTSGRAYNEQFF; DNA: TGTGCCAGCAGTGGACAGGGTTTGACTAGCGGGAGGGCCTACAATGAGCAGTTCTTC
D: .; J: TRBJ2-2; V: TRBV2; size: .; CDR3: CASSEAGLPTGELFF; DNA: TGTGCCAGCAGTGAAGCGGGGCTTCCCACCGGGGAGCTGTTTTTT
D: .; J: TRBJ1-5; V: TRBV6-6; size: .; CDR3: CASNTGSHQPQHF; DNA: TGTGCCAGCAACACAGGGTCTCATCAGCCCCAGCATTTT
D: .; J: TRBJ2-7; V: TRBV11-2; size: .; CDR3: CASSLNGGTSYEQYF; DNA: TGTGCCAGCAGCTTGAACGGGGGTACGTCCTACGAGCAGTACTTC
D: .; J: TRBJ1-1; V: TRBV7-2; size: .; CDR3: CASSLDGAWGRAFF; DNA: TGTGCCAGCAGCTTAGATGGCGCCTGGGGGAGAGCTTTCTTT
D: .; J: TRBJ1-6; V: TRBV7-2; size: few; CDR3: CASIPGGDNSPLHF; DNA: TGTGCCAGCATTCCGGGTGGGGATAATTCACCCCTCCACTTT
D: .; J: TRBJ2-3; V: TRBV18; size: .; CDR3: CASSPQTDTQYF; DNA: TGTGCCAGCTCACCTCAGACAGATACGCAGTATTTT
D: .; J: TRBJ1-5; V: TRBV19; size: .; CDR3: CASMRTFSNQPQHF; DNA: TGTGCCAGTATGCGTACATTTAGCAATCAGCCCCAGCATTTT
D: .; J: TRBJ1-2; V: TRBV25-1; size: .; CDR3: CASSAGTFYGYTF; DNA: TGTGCCAGCAGTGCGGGGACATTTTATGGCTACACCTTC
D: .; J: TRBJ1-1; V: TRBV29-1; size: .; CDR3: CSVDRHTEAFF; DNA: TGCAGCGTTGACAGACACACTGAAGCTTTCTTT
D: .; J: TRBJ2-5; V: TRBV25-1; size: .; CDR3: CASSEYYQETQYF; DNA: TGTGCCAGCAGTGAATACTACCAGGAGACCCAGTACTTC
D: .; J: TRBJ2-3; V: TRBV9; size: .; CDR3: CASTFGGGPRSTDTQYF; DNA: TGTGCCAGCACATTCGGCGGGGGCCCCCGTAGCACAGATACGCAGTATTTT
D: .; J: TRBJ1-3; V: TRBV5-1; size: medium-sized; CDR3: CASSLGGRNTIYF; DNA: TGCGCCAGCAGCCTTGGGGGTAGAAACACCATATATTTT
D: .; J: TRBJ2-4; V: TRBV4-3; size: .; CDR3: CASSQDPSNIQYF; DNA: TGCGCCAGCAGCCAAGATCCATCGAACATTCAGTACTTC
D: .; J: TRBJ1-2; V: TRBV4-3; size: .; CDR3: CASSQDVARGADYGYTF; DNA: TGCGCCAGCAGCCAAGATGTTGCCCGAGGGGCGGATTACGGCTACACCTTC
D: .; J: TRBJ1-1; V: TRBV27; size: .; CDR3: CASSSGSPRQNTEAFF; DNA: TGTGCCAGCAGTTCCGGCAGCCCCAGGCAGAACACTGAAGCTTTCTTT
D: .; J: TRBJ2-1; V: TRBV6-5; size: .; CDR3: CASSSHVWVEQFF; DNA: TGTGCCAGCAGTTCTCATGTGTGGGTCGAGCAGTTCTTC
D: .; J: TRBJ2-1; V: TRBV9; size: .; CDR3: CASSAVGGGRSEQFF; DNA: TGTGCCAGCAGCGCCGTAGGGGGGGGCCGTTCTGAGCAGTTCTTC
D: .; J: TRBJ2-7; V: TRBV20-1; size: .; CDR3: CSARLLREQYF; DNA: TGCAGTGCGAGACTACTGAGGGAGCAGTACTTC
D: .; J: TRBJ2-4; V: TRBV11-3; size: few; CDR3: CASTHWDNKNIQYF; DNA: TGTGCCAGCACCCATTGGGACAACAAAAACATTCAGTACTTC
D: .; J: TRBJ1-4; V: TRBV18; size: .; CDR3: CASSPPGFGEKLFF; DNA: TGTGCCAGCTCACCACCAGGGTTCGGGGAAAAACTGTTTTTT
D: TRBD2; J: TRBJ2-3; V: TRBV9; size: .; CDR3: CASSVTSAFTDTQYF; DNA: TGTGCCAGCAGCGTGACTAGCGCGTTCACAGATACGCAGTATTTT
D: .; J: TRBJ1-2; V: TRBV21-1; size: once; CDR3: CASSKGEGPGQSFYGYTF; DNA: TGTGCCAGCAGCAAAGGAGAGGGACCGGGACAGTCCTTCTATGGCTACACCTTC
D: TRBD1; J: TRBJ1-5; V: TRBV6-1; size: .; CDR3: CASSDPRGRGNQPQHF; DNA: TGTGCCAGCAGTGACCCCAGGGGGCGTGGGAATCAGCCCCAGCATTTT
D: .; J: TRBJ2-3; V: TRBV9; size: .; CDR3: CASSPTGTSMYF; DNA: TGTGCCAGCAGCCCAACCGGAACTAGCATGTATTTT
D: .; J: TRBJ1-1; V: TRBV5-6; size: .; CDR3: CASSWLGLSFPGGNTEAFF; DNA: TGTGCCAGCAGCTGGTTGGGCCTCTCCTTCCCCGGGGGCAACACTGAAGCTTTCTTT
D: .; J: TRBJ2-1; V: TRBV7-2; size: .; CDR3: CASSPERSSYNEQFF; DNA: TGTGCCAGCAGCCCTGAGCGGAGCTCCTACAATGAGCAGTTCTTC
D: .; J: TRBJ2-3; V: TRBV9; size: .; CDR3: CASSRRGTDTQYF; DNA: TGTGCCAGCAGCCGACGGGGAACAGATACGCAGTATTTT
D: TRBD1; J: TRBJ1-2; V: TRBV7-9; size: .; CDR3: CASSEGQAYGYTF; DNA: TGTGCCAGCAGCGAGGGACAGGCGTATGGCTACACCTTC
D: .; J: TRBJ1-1; V: TRBV6-1; size: few; CDR3: CASSGWGGTEAFF; DNA: TGTGCCAGCAGTGGGTGGGGCGGCACTGAAGCTTTCTTT
D: .; J: TRBJ1-6; V: TRBV4-2; size: .; CDR3: CASSQERTLHF; DNA: TGTGCCAGCAGCCAAGAGCGAACCCTCCACTTT
D: .; J: TRBJ2-7; V: TRBV27; size: .; CDR3: CASSFGRGPYEQYF; DNA: TGTGCCAGCAGCTTTGGGCGGGGTCCCTACGAGCAGTACTTC
D: .; J: TRBJ1-1; V: TRBV5-1; size: few; CDR3: CASSAGNTEAFF; DNA: TGCGCCAGCAGCGCGGGGAACACTGAAGCTTTCTTT
D: TRBD2; J: TRBJ2-7; V: TRBV11-3; size: once; CDR3: CASSPGTTREQYF; DNA: TGTGCCAGCAGCCCGGGGACTACCCGCGAGCAGTACTTC
D: .; J: TRBJ2-7; V: TRBV4-1; size: .; CDR3: CASSQSVGLGSSYEQYF; DNA: TGCGCCAGCAGCCAAAGTGTTGGACTGGGAAGCTCCTACGAGCAGTACTTC
D: .; J: TRBJ1-1; V: TRBV5-5; size: .; CDR3: CASIYGGVDTEAFF; DNA: TGTGCCAGCATCTATGGGGGAGTAGACACTGAAGCTTTCTTT
D: TRBD1; J: TRBJ2-5; V: TRBV9; size: .; CDR3: CASSAGAGGTETQYF; DNA: TGTGCCAGCAGCGCCGGGGCAGGGGGCACGGAGACCCAGTACTTC
D: .; J: TRBJ2-3; V: TRBV29-1; size: .; CDR3: CSAMGTSTDTQYF; DNA: TGCAGCGCTATGGGGACTAGCACAGATACGCAGTATTTT